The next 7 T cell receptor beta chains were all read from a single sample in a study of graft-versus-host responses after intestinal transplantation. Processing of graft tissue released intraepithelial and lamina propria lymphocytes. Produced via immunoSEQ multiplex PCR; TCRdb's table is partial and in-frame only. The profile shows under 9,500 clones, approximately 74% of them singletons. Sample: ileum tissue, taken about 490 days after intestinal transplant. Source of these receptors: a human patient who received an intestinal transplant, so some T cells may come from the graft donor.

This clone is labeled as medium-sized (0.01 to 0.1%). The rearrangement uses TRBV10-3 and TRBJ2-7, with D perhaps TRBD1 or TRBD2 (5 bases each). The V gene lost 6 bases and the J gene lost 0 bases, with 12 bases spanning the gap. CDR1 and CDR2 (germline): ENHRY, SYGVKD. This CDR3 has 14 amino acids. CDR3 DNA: TGTGCCATCAGGAGGGACGCTAGCTCCTACGAGCAGTACTTC. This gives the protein CAIRRDASSYEQYF.

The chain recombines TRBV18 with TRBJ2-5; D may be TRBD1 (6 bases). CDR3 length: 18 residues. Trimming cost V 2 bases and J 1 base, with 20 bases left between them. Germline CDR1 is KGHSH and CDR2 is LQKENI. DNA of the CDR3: TGTGCCAGCTCACCAAACGGACGGGGCAGGGGATCCCAAGAGACCCAGTACTTC. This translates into CASSPNGRGRGSQETQYF.

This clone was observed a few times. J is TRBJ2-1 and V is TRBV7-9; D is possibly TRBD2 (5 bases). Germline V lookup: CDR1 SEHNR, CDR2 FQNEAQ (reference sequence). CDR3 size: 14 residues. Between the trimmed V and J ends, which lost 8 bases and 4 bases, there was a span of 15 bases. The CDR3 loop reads CASGSALGYNEQFF. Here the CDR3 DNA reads TGTGCCAGCGGGAGCGCGCTGGGGTACAATGAGCAGTTCTTC. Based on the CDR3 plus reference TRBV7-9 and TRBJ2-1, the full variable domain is DTGVSQNPRHKITKRGQNVTFRCDPISEHNRLYWYRQTLGQGPEFLTYFQNEAQLEKSRLLSDRFSAERPKGSFSTLEIQRTEQGDSAMYLCASGSALGYNEQFFGPGTRLTVL.

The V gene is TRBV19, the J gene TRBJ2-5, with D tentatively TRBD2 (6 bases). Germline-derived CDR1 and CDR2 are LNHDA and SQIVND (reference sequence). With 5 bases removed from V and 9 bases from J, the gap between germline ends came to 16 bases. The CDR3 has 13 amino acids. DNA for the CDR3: TGTGCCAGTAGTCCCCGGCCCTGGGGGGCCCAGTACTTC. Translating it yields CASSPRPWGAQYF.

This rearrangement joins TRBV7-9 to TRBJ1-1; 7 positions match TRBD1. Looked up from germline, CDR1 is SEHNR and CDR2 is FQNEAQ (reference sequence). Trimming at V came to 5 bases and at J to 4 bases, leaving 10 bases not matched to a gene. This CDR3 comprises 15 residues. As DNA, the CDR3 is TGTGCCAGCAGCCTCGACAGGGCGGGAATCACTGAAGCTTTCTTT. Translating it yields CASSLDRAGITEAFF.

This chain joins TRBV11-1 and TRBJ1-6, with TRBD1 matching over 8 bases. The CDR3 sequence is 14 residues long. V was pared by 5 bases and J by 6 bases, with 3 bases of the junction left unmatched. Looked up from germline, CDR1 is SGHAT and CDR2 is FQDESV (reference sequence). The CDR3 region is CASSRQGLNSPLHF. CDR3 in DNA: TGTGCCAGCAGCCGACAGGGGCTTAATTCACCCCTCCACTTT.

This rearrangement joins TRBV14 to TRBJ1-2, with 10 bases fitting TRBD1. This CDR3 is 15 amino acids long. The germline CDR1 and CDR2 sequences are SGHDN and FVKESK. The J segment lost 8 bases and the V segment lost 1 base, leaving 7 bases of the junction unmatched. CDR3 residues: CASSQAGTGVYGYTF. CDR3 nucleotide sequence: TGTGCCAGCAGCCAAGCCGGGACAGGGGTGTACGGCTACACCTTC. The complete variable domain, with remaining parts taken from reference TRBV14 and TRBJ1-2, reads EAGVTQFPSHSVIEKGQTVTLRCDPISGHDNLYWYRRVMGKEIKFLLHFVKESKQDESGMPNNRFLAERTGGTYSTLKVQPAELEDSGVYFCASSQAGTGVYGYTFGSGTRLTVV.